This entry lists 32 T cell receptor beta chains sequenced from one sample in a study of regulatory T cells in long-lasting Graves disease. HTBI primers from iRepertoire and Arm-PCR of CDR3 regions yielded the TCR beta libraries. TCRdb independently ran MiXCR on the multiplex PCR reads; one entry per CDR3 protein. The table has more than 450,000 distinct CDR3 sequences, approximately 12% seen once. Stated time point: newly diagnosed GD, antithyroid drugs for less than 3 months. Preparation of the TCR library used RNA extracted from PBMCs. These data were also filed under a second study, of T cells in Graves' hyperthyroidism and ophthalmopathy.

Sequencing used peripheral blood mononuclear cells (PBMCs), obtained at new diagnosis, from a patient treated with antithyroid drugs. These receptors were obtained from a woman aged 30 to 39 with Graves disease.

This clonotype was recorded at least ten times. J is TRBJ1-4 and V is TRBV11-2; D is perhaps TRBD1 (6 bases). The CDR3 is 14 amino acids. In germline, CDR1 is SGHAT, CDR2 FQNNGV. Trimming took 5 bases from V and 6 from J, leaving 13 bases between them. CDR3 loop: CASSVRDIHEKLFF. DNA of the CDR3: TGTGCCAGCAGCGTCCGGGACATCCATGAAAAACTGTTTTTT. Based on the CDR3 plus reference TRBV11-2 and TRBJ1-4, the full variable domain is EAGVAQSPRYKIIEKRQSVAFWCNPISGHATLYWYQQILGQGPKLLIQFQNNGVVDDSQLPKDRFSAERLKGVDSTLKIQPAKLEDSAVYLCASSVRDIHEKLFFGSGTQLSVL.

The table lists this clonotype with many counts. V gene TRBV2 combines with J gene TRBJ2-3; D not resolved. This CDR3 is built from 15 residues. Germline V gives CDR1 SNHLY, CDR2 FYNNEI. The CDR3 coding sequence is TGTGCTGCCAGCCCGGGTTTTCCTAGCACAGATACGCAGTATTTT. Residues: CAASPGFPSTDTQYF.

This clonotype was seen at least ten times. The chain combines TRBV3-1 with TRBJ2-3; 12 positions match TRBD2. Germline V gene sequence: CDR1 LGHDT, CDR2 YNNKEL (reference sequence). With V trimmed by 4 bases and J by 5 bases, 13 bases remained unmatched. The length of the CDR3 is 18 residues. The CDR3 here is CASSPYLRLAGDGDTQYF. Here the CDR3 DNA reads TGTGCCAGCAGCCCCTACCTCCGACTAGCGGGAGATGGAGATACGCAGTATTTT.

As regards this clonotype: A far larger clone lies a single base away; this is likely a read error. It is likely a read error, because the conserved phenylalanine at the end of the CDR3 is missing. The chain links TRBV11-3 to TRBJ1-4, with 7 bases identical to TRBD1. V lost 4 bases and J lost 5; bases outside the gene matches: 10. In germline, CDR1 is SGHNT, CDR2 YENEEA. CDR3 length equals 16 residues. The CDR3 DNA reads as TGTGCCAGCAGCTCACTCCCGGGACAGAGCAATGAAAAACTGTTTGTT. Translation gives CASSSLPGQSNEKLFV.

The table lists this clonotype with many counts. The chain has TRBV12-3 or TRBV12-4 and TRBJ1-5, with 7 bases aligning to TRBD1. This CDR3 is built from 16 residues. The V and J ends lost 5 bases and 5 bases, in that order; junction bases with no gene match: 12. The CDR3 loop reads CASSPYNRGWDQPQHF. The CDR3 bases are TGTGCCAGCAGTCCTTACAACAGGGGATGGGATCAGCCCCAGCATTTT.

This clonotype has at least ten counts. This CDR3 reads CASRGGQETQYF. As DNA, the CDR3 is TGTGCCAGCAGGGGCGGACAAGAGACCCAGTACTTC. The gene calls are TRBV6-2 or TRBV6-3 and TRBJ2-5, with D unresolved. CDR3 size: 12 residues. Germline values: CDR1 MNHEY, CDR2 SVGEGT. The ends were cut back, 6 bases at V and 2 bases at J, with 7 bases in the middle.

In this sample, this clonotype turned up many times. The chain combines TRBV28 with TRBJ2-4; 7 bases are shared with TRBD1. V was pared by 8 bases and J by 1 base, with 5 bases of the junction left unmatched. The CDR3 contains 14 residues. CDR1 and CDR2 from the germline V gene are MDHEN and SYDVKM. Here the CDR3 DNA reads TGTGCCAGCGGAACGGGACAGGCCAAAAACATTCAGTACTTC. Residues: CASGTGQAKNIQYF.

This clonotype was detected many times. The J gene is TRBJ2-1, the V gene TRBV5-5, with TRBD2 matching 8 bases. The junction had 10 bases not matched to a gene; V was cut back by 3 bases and J by 8 bases. The CDR3 is 15 residues long. Germline V CDR1 and CDR2: SGHKS, YYEKEE (reference sequence). The DNA for the CDR3 is TGTGCCAGCAGCTATGGACTAGCCCGAGTCGATGAGCAGTTCTTC. Protein sequence: CASSYGLARVDEQFF.

The sample holds many counts of this clonotype. The chain uses TRBV12-3 or TRBV12-4 and TRBJ2-1; tentatively, D is TRBD1 (7 bases). Trimming cost V 5 bases and J 3 bases, with 14 bases left between them. CDR3 length: 15 amino acids. The CDR3 region has the DNA TGTGCCAGCAGTCCGAGGCGGGACAGCTACAATGAGCAGTTCTTC. Protein product: CASSPRRDSYNEQFF.

This clonotype has a count of ten or more. V and J are TRBV18 and TRBJ1-2; weak D call: TRBD1 (5 bases). The germline V and J ends were trimmed by 2 bases and 8 bases, with 12 bases remaining between them. Germline V CDR1 and CDR2: KGHSH, LQKENI. The CDR3 has 13 amino acids. CDR3 loop: CASSPVGVDGYTF. DNA of the CDR3: TGTGCCAGCTCACCAGTAGGGGTTGACGGCTACACCTTC.

This clonotype was counted at least ten times. The chain is built from TRBV6-2 or TRBV6-3 and TRBJ2-1, with a tentative D call TRBD2 (6 bases). Germline CDR1 reads MNHEY; CDR2 reads SVGEGT. V was trimmed by 10 bases and J by 7 bases, leaving 20 bases between them. The CDR3 extends over 14 amino acids. The CDR3 sequence: CATSSGEAGNEQFF. The CDR3 DNA follows: TGTGCCACCTCATCGGGGGAGGCGGGTAATGAGCAGTTCTTC.

In this sample, this clonotype turned up many times. The chain has TRBV30 and TRBJ1-1; maybe TRBD1 (5 bases). CDR1 and CDR2 from the germline V gene are GTSNPN and SVGIG (reference sequence). Trimming stripped 2 bases from V and 10 bases from J, with 11 bases between. The CDR3 runs 11 residues. CDR3 nucleotide sequence: TGTGCCTGGAGTCGGGGGGACCGAGCTTTCTTT. Protein sequence: CAWSRGDRAFF.

In this sample, this clonotype turned up many times. V and J are TRBV20-1 and TRBJ1-5, with a possible D match to TRBD1 (5 bases). V shed 3 bases and J shed 5 bases, with 8 bases lying between them. Germline values: CDR1 DFQATT, CDR2 SNEGSKA (reference sequence). The CDR3 totals 12 residues. CDR3 region: CSASVGDQPQHF. The CDR3 region has the DNA TGCAGTGCTAGTGTGGGGGATCAGCCCCAGCATTTT.

The CDR3 sequence: CASTTVGTDNSPLHF. For the CDR3, the DNA is TGTGCCAGCACCACCGTGGGGACAGATAATTCACCCCTCCACTTT. The chain carries TRBV5-6 and TRBJ1-6, with 7 positions matching TRBD1. The germline gives CDR1 SGHDT, CDR2 YYEEEE. Trimming took 6 bases from V and 5 from J; bases not matched to a gene: 8. This CDR3 has 15 amino acids. The full variable domain, rest sourced from reference TRBV5-6 and TRBJ1-6, is DAGVTQSPTHLIKTRGQQVTLRCSPKSGHDTVSWYQQALGQGPQFIFQYYEEEERQRGNFPDRFSGHQFPNYSSELNVNALLLGDSALYLCASTTVGTDNSPLHFGNGTRLTVT.

DNA for the CDR3: TGCAGTGCTACTATAATAGCGGGAATCCCCGATACGCAGTATTTT. Its translation: CSATIIAGIPDTQYF. The V and J genes are TRBV20-1 and TRBJ2-3, with 8 nucleotides matching TRBD2. V gave up 4 bases and J gave up 6 bases; unmatched junction bases: 12. CDR1 DFQATT and CDR2 SNEGSKA come from the germline V gene (reference sequence). The CDR3 totals 15 residues.

This clonotype has a handful of counts. This chain uses TRBV19 with TRBJ2-7, with D perhaps TRBD1 (6 bases). The CDR3 totals 13 residues. Trimming removed 7 bases at V and 2 bases at J, with 12 bases between. Germline V gene lookup returns CDR1 LNHDA and CDR2 SQIVND (reference sequence). The CDR3 DNA reads as TGTGCCAGTATCAGGGGTGGGACCTACGAGCAGTACTTC. It encodes CASIRGGTYEQYF.

This chain links TRBV7-9 with TRBJ1-1; a possible D gene is TRBD1 (5 bases). Germline CDR1 SEHNR, CDR2 FQNEAQ (reference sequence). The CDR3 has 15 amino acids. Trimming took off 5 bases at V and 8 bases at J, with 21 bases between the two ends. As DNA, the CDR3 is TGTGCCAGCAGCGACCGACGGGGTAACCGGGGGGAAGCTTTCTTT. It translates to CASSDRRGNRGEAFF.

Ten or more counts support this clonotype. The gene calls are TRBV20-1 and TRBJ2-3; tentative D call: TRBD2 (5 bases). V lost 0 bases, J lost 2 bases, and 15 bases lay in between. Germline V gene data show CDR1 as DFQATT and CDR2 as SNEGSKA (reference sequence). CDR3 length: 16 residues. Here the CDR3 DNA reads TGCAGTGCTAGAGACTACAAGGGCCTAGCCACAGATACGCAGTATTTT. This sequence encodes CSARDYKGLATDTQYF.

In this sample, this clonotype turned up many times. The rearrangement joins TRBV20-1 to TRBJ1-5; D perhaps matches TRBD1 (6 bases). Germline loops: CDR1 DFQATT, CDR2 SNEGSKA (reference sequence). Trimming removed 3 bases from V and 6 bases from J, with 15 bases in between. The CDR3 is made up of 14 amino acids. Here the CDR3 DNA reads TGCAGTGCTAGCCACTCGACAGGTACTCAGCCCCAGCATTTT. Its protein is CSASHSTGTQPQHF.

Ten or more counts support this clonotype. The V call is TRBV29-1, the J call TRBJ2-5, with 9 bases fitting TRBD2. With V trimmed by 5 bases and J by 5 bases, 3 bases remained unmatched. Germline CDR1 SQVTM, CDR2 ANQGSEA. The CDR3 has 12 residues. CDR3 in amino acids: CSVMTSGETQYF. As DNA, the CDR3 is TGCAGCGTTATGACTAGCGGCGAGACCCAGTACTTC.

Ten or more counts support this clonotype. The chain uses TRBV29-1 and TRBJ2-3; D not certain. The CDR3 is 15 residues long. V lost 5 bases to trimming and J lost 0 bases, with 15 bases between them. Germline V gene sequence: CDR1 SQVTM, CDR2 ANQGSEA. The CDR3 loop is CSVTTQSFSTDTQYF. CDR3 DNA sequence: TGCAGCGTTACGACCCAATCATTTAGCACAGATACGCAGTATTTT.

The V gene is TRBV5-1, the J gene TRBJ2-7; D unresolved. This CDR3 contains 13 residues. Germline CDR1 SGHRS, CDR2 YFSETQ. Trimming stripped 4 bases from V and 4 bases from J, with 12 bases between. The CDR3 sequence: CASSATDGYEQYF. Here the CDR3 DNA reads TGCGCCAGCAGCGCGACCGATGGATACGAGCAGTACTTC.

This clonotype was picked up a small number of times. The chain uses TRBV30 and TRBJ1-6, with D possibly TRBD1 on 5 matching bases. The CDR3 runs to 12 residues. V gave up 5 bases and J gave up 9 bases, with 11 bases separating them. Germline V gene lookup returns CDR1 GTSNPN and CDR2 SVGIG (reference sequence). The CDR3 DNA sequence: TGTGCCTGGGCCCGGGACGGTTCACCCCTCCACTTT. This codes for CAWARDGSPLHF.

This clonotype was seen at least ten times. The chain uses TRBV5-1 and TRBJ2-1; TRBD2 agrees at 7 bases. V was pared by 4 bases and J by 7 bases, with 8 bases of the junction left unmatched. Germline V gives CDR1 SGHRS, CDR2 YFSETQ. CDR3 length equals 14 residues. CDR3 protein: CASSPRPGLNEQFF. The CDR3 coding sequence is TGCGCCAGCAGCCCCCGCCCGGGACTAAATGAGCAGTTCTTC.

V is TRBV6-2 or TRBV6-3 and J is TRBJ2-5, with D maybe TRBD1 (6 bases). This CDR3 comprises 15 residues. Germline assignment: CDR1 MNHEY and CDR2 SVGEGT. Trimming cost V 6 bases and J 0 bases, with 14 bases left between them. As DNA, the CDR3 is TGTGCCAGCAGAAAACTATGGGACAACCAAGAGACCCAGTACTTC. Encoded protein: CASRKLWDNQETQYF.

This clonotype was observed many times. The chain couples TRBV13 to TRBJ2-3, with TRBD1 matching 8 bases. Germline CDR1 reads PRHDT; CDR2 reads FYEKMQ (reference sequence). Germline trimming cut 6 bases from V and 1 base from J; bases unmatched to any gene: 6. This CDR3 is built from 15 residues. DNA for the CDR3: TGTGCCAGCAGTGACAGGGGATATGGCACAGATACGCAGTATTTT. It codes for CASSDRGYGTDTQYF.

This clonotype was counted at least ten times. The chain couples TRBV28 to TRBJ1-1, with a possible D match to TRBD1 (5 bases). V lost 3 bases and J 10 bases, leaving 15 bases between the germline ends. The CDR3 runs 13 residues. CDR1 MDHEN and CDR2 SYDVKM come from the germline V gene. CDR3 bases: TGTGCCAGCAGTTTTAACTTGGGGGGAGTAGCTTTCTTT. Residues: CASSFNLGGVAFF.

A few counts support this clonotype. V and J are TRBV29-1 and TRBJ2-1, with D perhaps TRBD2 (6 bases). CDR1 and CDR2 from the germline V gene are SQVTM and ANQGSEA. V was pared by 5 bases and J by 4 bases, with 9 bases between. CDR3 size: 12 residues. CDR3 amino acids: CSVWGEYNEQFF. In nucleotides, the CDR3 is TGCAGCGTTTGGGGGGAATACAATGAGCAGTTCTTC.

Turning to this clonotype: Its ends do not fully match the called genes, so a read error is possible. The J gene is TRBJ1-2, the V gene TRBV12-3 or TRBV12-4; D call uncertain. The CDR3 is made up of 10 amino acids. The DNA of the CDR3 is TGTGCCAGGAGTTTCGTGGGCTACACCTTC. It yields the protein CARSFVGYTF.

This clonotype was counted at least ten times. The rearrangement joins TRBV4-3 to TRBJ1-5; D is possibly TRBD1 (6 bases). Germline V lookup: CDR1 LGHNA, CDR2 YSLEER. The CDR3 runs 15 residues. V gave up 0 bases and J gave up 6 bases, with 12 bases separating them. This CDR3 is CASSQDLGAVQPQHF. The CDR3 DNA sequence: TGCGCCAGCAGCCAAGATTTGGGGGCGGTTCAGCCCCAGCATTTT.

The chain uses TRBV7-2 and TRBJ2-5, with D perhaps matching TRBD1 or TRBD2 (5 bases each). Trimming removed 5 bases from V and 4 bases from J, with 20 bases in between. Germline V CDR1 and CDR2: SGHTA, FQGNSA. The CDR3 totals 16 residues. This chain's CDR3 is CASSPLPGTVRETQYF. For the CDR3, the DNA is TGTGCCAGCAGCCCTCTCCCCGGGACGGTTAGAGAGACCCAGTACTTC.

The chain links TRBV20-1 to TRBJ2-3; 14 bases fit TRBD2. The CDR3 runs to 17 residues. The V gene's germline CDR1 is DFQATT and CDR2 SNEGSKA (reference sequence). Losses at the gene ends were 1 base for V and 3 bases for J; bases not matched to a gene: 6. Written as DNA, the CDR3 is TGCAGTGCTAGAGTCGGGACTAGCGGGAGCTGGACAGATACGCAGTATTTT. The encoded protein is CSARVGTSGSWTDTQYF.